The next 3 T cell receptor beta chains were all read from a single sample in a study of cytomegalovirus exposure and HLA in healthy donors. A multiplex PCR was run with 60 Vbeta primers and 13 Jbeta primers. Clones were read by immunoSEQ multiplex PCR, and TCRdb kept only the in-frame ones, dropping some. The repertoire includes under 120,000 clones, around 80% of them detected once, and 2.5% to 3.5% sits in the top ten. What was sequenced was PBMCs. These receptors were taken from a woman aged 40 to 55 in good health and CMV-seronegative.

The J gene is TRBJ2-2, the V gene TRBV30, with TRBD1 as a possible D gene (6 bases). This CDR3 spans 14 amino acids. The germline V and J ends were trimmed by 4 bases and 1 base, with 10 bases remaining between them. Germline lookup yields CDR1 GTSNPN and CDR2 SVGIG (reference sequence). The DNA of the CDR3 is TGTGCCTGGACCTACAGGGTGAACACCGGGGAGCTGTTTTTT. This translates into CAWTYRVNTGELFF.

The gene calls are TRBV9 and TRBJ2-5; tentative D call: TRBD1 (7 bases). V was trimmed by 0 bases and J by 3 bases, leaving 15 bases between them. From germline, CDR1 is SGDLS and CDR2 YYNGEE. The CDR3 runs 16 residues. The CDR3 sequence: CASSVGPGGLKETQYF. The CDR3 DNA follows: TGTGCCAGCAGCGTAGGGCCAGGGGGGCTAAAAGAGACCCAGTACTTC.

This clone was seen just once. The V and J genes are TRBV27 and TRBJ1-1, with unresolved D. CDR1 is MNHEY and CDR2 is SMNVEV in the germline V gene (reference sequence). Trimming took off 3 bases at V and 5 bases at J, with 13 bases between the two ends. CDR3 length: 14 residues. CDR3 in amino acids: CASSFGLPVTEAFF. As DNA, the CDR3 is TGTGCCAGCAGTTTCGGGTTGCCGGTGACTGAAGCTTTCTTT.